The rows below give T cell receptor beta chains drawn from one sample of a study of OX40 agonist ivuxolimab in advanced cancers. Clones were sequenced by immunoSEQ multiplex PCR, and TCRdb holds only the in-frame ones, with some missing. The sample includes 60,000 or so clones, roughly nine tenths of them seen just once. The source was CD4+ or CD8+ T cells sorted from blood, collected in a trial of the OX40 agonist ivuxolimab. These receptors were collected from an adult with an advanced solid tumor such as melanoma, head and neck, liver or kidney cancer. CDR3s include the opening cysteine and the closing phenylalanine or tryptophan. A D gene is named only where the DNA matches it firmly. Some rows have no size entry. The others give once, few or many, or a class for an expanded clone.

clone_size j_call d_call v_call cdr3_nt cdr3_aa
NA TRBJ2-7 NA TRBV15 TGTGCCACCAGCAGAGGGGGCGCAGGGTACGAGCAGTACTTC CATSRGGAGYEQYF
NA TRBJ1-1 TRBD1 TRBV30 TGTGCCTGGAGCTTTGACAGGGGAAGGCCAATGAACACTGAAGCTTTCTTT CAWSFDRGRPMNTEAFF
once TRBJ1-2 NA TRBV6-1 TGTGAGGCTCAAGATAACTATGGCTACACCTTC CEAQDNYGYTF
few TRBJ1-1 NA TRBV27 TGTGCCAGCAGTTATACAGGTCAGAACACTGAAGCTTTCTTT CASSYTGQNTEAFF
NA TRBJ2-7 NA TRBV13 TGTGCCAGCAGCTTATACTACGAGCAGTACTTC CASSLYYEQYF
NA TRBJ2-7 TRBD1 TRBV4-2 TGTGCCAGCAGCCAAGGGGGACAGAGCTACGAGCAGTACTTC CASSQGGQSYEQYF
NA TRBJ1-1 NA TRBV9 TGTGCCAGCAGCCCTTGGGACGGGAACACTGAAGCTTTCTTT CASSPWDGNTEAFF
NA TRBJ2-7 NA TRBV5-8 TGTGCCAGCAGCTGGGGGGCGAGCGGTACTCCCTACGAGCAGTACTTC CASSWGASGTPYEQYF
NA TRBJ2-1 TRBD2 TRBV5-1 TGCGCCAGCAGCTTGGAGCCTAGCGGTTACAATGAGCAGTTCTTC CASSLEPSGYNEQFF
NA TRBJ1-2 NA TRBV2 TGTGCCAGCAGGGGCACCCACTATGGCTACACCTTC CASRGTHYGYTF
once TRBJ2-7 TRBD2 TRBV9 TGTGCCAGCAGCGTATTAGGTTCTAGCGGGTTATACGAGCAGTACTTC CASSVLGSSGLYEQYF
NA TRBJ2-5 TRBD1 TRBV7-9 TGTGCCAGCAGGTGGGGGACAGGGGGCGAAGAGACCCAGTACTTC CASRWGTGGEETQYF
NA TRBJ2-7 NA TRBV5-1 TGCGCCAGCACCCGGACCCCTAGCTCCTACGAGCAGTACTTC CASTRTPSSYEQYF
NA TRBJ2-7 TRBD2 TRBV6-4 TGTGCCAGCAGTGAGTCCCTAGCGGGAACCTACGAGCAGTACTTC CASSESLAGTYEQYF
NA TRBJ2-1 NA TRBV28 TGTGCCAGCAGTTTAACCGGGTCCGGTAAACAAGATGAGCAGTTCTTC CASSLTGSGKQDEQFF
NA TRBJ1-5 NA TRBV27 TGTGCCAGCAGTTTTGAGCCGTGGGGCAATCAGCCCCAGCATTTT CASSFEPWGNQPQHF
NA TRBJ1-6 NA TRBV25-1 TGTGCCAGCAGTGGGGATGTGGATAAGTTTAGTTCACCCCTCCACTTT CASSGDVDKFSSPLHF
NA TRBJ2-7 NA TRBV5-4 TGTGCCAGCAGCTTATCGCCGACGTCGGAGCAGTACTTC CASSLSPTSEQYF